One sample yielded the 27 T cell receptor beta chains listed below, sequenced in a study of blood T cell repertoires in COVID-19. Assay used: immunoSEQ multiplex PCR; TCRdb lists only in-frame clones, some missing. The sample lists about 310,000 clones, 90% seen once, with under 3.5% in the top ten. The sequencing sample was made of peripheral blood. The receptors were gathered from a woman aged 30 to 39 with COVID-19, enrolled during active disease.

The gene calls are TRBV27 and TRBJ2-7; weak D call: TRBD2 (5 bases). The V end was cut by 2 bases, the J end by 2 bases, with 7 bases between. Per germline, CDR1 MNHEY and CDR2 SMNVEV (reference sequence). The CDR3 covers 13 residues. CDR3 loop: CASSLGRTYEQYF. The CDR3 nucleotides are TGTGCCAGCAGTTTAGGGAGAACCTACGAGCAGTACTTC.

The chain joins TRBV5-1 to TRBJ2-2, with 8 bases aligning to TRBD1. V dropped 4 bases and J dropped 2; count of bases not matched to a gene: 7. CDR3 length: 16 amino acids. CDR1 and CDR2 (germline): SGHRS, YFSETQ. For the CDR3, the DNA is TGCGCCAGCAGCCCCCGGACAGGGACAAACACCGGGGAGCTGTTTTTT. Translating gives CASSPRTGTNTGELFF.

The genes are TRBV5-1 and TRBJ2-7; TRBD2 matches 10 bases. The germline gives CDR1 SGHRS, CDR2 YFSETQ. The length of the CDR3 is 14 residues. Trimming cost V 2 bases and J 2 bases; bases outside gene matches: 1. DNA for the CDR3: TGCGCCAGCAGCTTAGCGGGAGGGACCTACGAGCAGTACTTC. This codes for CASSLAGGTYEQYF.

This chain links TRBV20-1 with TRBJ1-5, with D possibly TRBD1 on 5 matching bases. This CDR3 is 15 amino acids long. V lost 3 bases, J lost 5 bases, and 17 bases lay in between. Germline lookup yields CDR1 DFQATT and CDR2 SNEGSKA (reference sequence). The CDR3: CSASDLGQVDQPQHF. Here the CDR3 DNA reads TGCAGTGCTAGTGATTTGGGGCAGGTAGATCAGCCCCAGCATTTT.

J is TRBJ1-1 and V is TRBV28; maybe TRBD1 (5 bases). The CDR3 contains 13 residues. Germline assignment: CDR1 MDHEN and CDR2 SYDVKM. V lost 4 bases to trimming and J lost 1 base, with 7 bases between them. Here the CDR3 reads CASSSGGNTEAFF. DNA of the CDR3: TGTGCCAGCAGTTCCGGGGGGAACACTGAAGCTTTCTTT.

The chain uses TRBV5-1 and TRBJ1-1, with D possibly TRBD1 on 6 matching bases. This CDR3 is 15 amino acids long. Germline loops: CDR1 SGHRS, CDR2 YFSETQ. Trimming cost V 0 bases and J 5 bases, with 14 bases left between them. The CDR3, as DNA: TGCGCCAGCAGCTTGGCACAGGGAAGCGTGACTGAAGCTTTCTTT. This encodes CASSLAQGSVTEAFF.

The chain links TRBV11-2 to TRBJ2-1, with a weak D call TRBD1 (6 bases). The germline V gene has CDR1 SGHAT and CDR2 FQNNGV. This CDR3 is built from 15 residues. The V end lost 1 base, the J end lost 7 bases, and 14 bases lay between the germline ends. The CDR3 bases are TGTGCCAGCAGCTTAGTATTGGGGGCCCTTAATGAGCAGTTCTTC. This encodes CASSLVLGALNEQFF.

This clone was observed once. The rearrangement uses TRBV4-1 and TRBJ1-5; D possibly corresponds to TRBD1 (6 bases). Deletions cut 1 base from V and 5 bases from J, with 18 bases between. The CDR3 totals 17 residues. Germline V gene data show CDR1 as MGHRA and CDR2 as YSYEKL. This CDR3 is CASSQGNPRGQYQPQHF. The CDR3 DNA is TGCGCCAGCAGCCAAGGAAACCCCAGGGGACAATATCAGCCCCAGCATTTT.

The gene calls are TRBV5-5 and TRBJ1-3, with 9 bases identical to TRBD1. This CDR3 region has 16 residues. From germline, CDR1 is SGHKS and CDR2 YYEKEE (reference sequence). The trim removed 0 bases at V and 8 bases at J, leaving 9 bases unmatched. The CDR3 region has the DNA TGTGCCAGCAGCTTGGGGGTCGGACAGGGGACGGACACCATATATTTT. This gives the protein CASSLGVGQGTDTIYF.

V usage is TRBV24-1 and J usage is TRBJ2-2; TRBD2 matches 14 bases. CDR3 length: 19 residues. V gave up 7 bases and J gave up 6 bases; unmatched junction bases: 15. Germline V CDR1 and CDR2: KGHDR, SFDVKD. The CDR3 is CATSETAGTSGSMPGELFF. DNA of the CDR3: TGTGCCACCAGCGAGACAGCCGGGACTAGCGGGAGTATGCCCGGGGAGCTGTTTTTT.

V is TRBV28 and J is TRBJ1-2, with 7 bases that match TRBD1. Germline CDR1 MDHEN, CDR2 SYDVKM. The ends lost 7 bases at V and 8 bases at J; junction bases unmatched: 16. The CDR3 is 15 amino acids. CDR3 coding DNA: TGTGCCAGCACCCCTCTCCCACAGGGGAATGAGGGCTACACCTTC. As protein: CASTPLPQGNEGYTF.

This chain connects TRBV2 to TRBJ1-6, with 8 bases fitting TRBD1. The CDR3 runs to 16 residues. Germline CDR1 and CDR2: SNHLY and FYNNEI. Losses at the gene ends were 7 bases for V and 1 base for J; bases not matched to a gene: 6. The CDR3 nucleotides are TGTGCCAGCACTACAGGGGGACGGTCCTATAATTCACCCCTCCACTTT. Translation gives CASTTGGRSYNSPLHF.

This chain links TRBV29-1 with TRBJ1-4; 7 bases line up with TRBD1. Trimming removed 4 bases from V and 7 bases from J; junction bases left unmatched: 6. CDR3 length: 13 amino acids. Looked up from germline, CDR1 is SQVTM and CDR2 is ANQGSEA. CDR3: CSVVGRGAEKLFF. In DNA, the CDR3 is TGCAGCGTTGTTGGCAGGGGGGCTGAAAAACTGTTTTTT.

This clone was picked up one time. This chain connects TRBV24-1 to TRBJ1-4; 8 bases are shared with TRBD1. CDR1 is KGHDR, CDR2 SFDVKD, per germline. The CDR3 is 15 residues long. Unmatched junction bases numbered 4, after V lost 3 bases and J lost 5 bases. CDR3 coding DNA: TGTGCCACCAGTGATCGACAGGGGACGAATGAAAAACTGTTTTTT. As protein: CATSDRQGTNEKLFF.

The CDR3 nucleotides are TGTGCCAGCAGCCAGCCGTTCCCCTCACCCCTCCACTTT. The encoded protein is CASSQPFPSPLHF. The gene calls are TRBV7-8 and TRBJ1-6; no clear D. Trimming took 5 bases from V and 10 from J, leaving 12 bases between them. This CDR3 is built from 13 residues. The germline V gene has CDR1 SGHVS and CDR2 FQNEAQ.

V usage is TRBV9 and J usage is TRBJ2-5; TRBD1 is a possible D gene (6 bases). CDR3 length: 14 amino acids. Between the trimmed V and J ends, which lost 0 bases and 5 bases, there was a span of 11 bases. CDR1 is SGDLS, CDR2 YYNGEE, per germline. The CDR3 DNA reads as TGTGCCAGCAGCGTAGAGGGACAAGGGGAGACCCAGTACTTC. Its translation is CASSVEGQGETQYF.

The chain is built from TRBV30 and TRBJ1-6; the D is unclear. V lost 0 bases to trimming and J lost 9 bases, with 15 bases between them. Germline V lookup: CDR1 GTSNPN, CDR2 SVGIG (reference sequence). The CDR3 loop spans 15 amino acids. The CDR3 spells CAWSVPGFLTSPLHF. The DNA for the CDR3 is TGTGCCTGGAGTGTACCGGGGTTTTTAACTTCACCCCTCCACTTT.

The chain has TRBV10-3 and TRBJ2-1; 9 bases are shared with TRBD2. V lost 4 bases, J lost 1 base, and 2 bases stayed unmatched. The CDR3 runs to 15 residues. CDR1 and CDR2 from the germline V gene are ENHRY and SYGVKD. Here the CDR3 reads CAISGGRGSYNEQFF. In DNA, the CDR3 is TGTGCCATCAGTGGCGGGAGGGGATCCTACAATGAGCAGTTCTTC.

The J gene is TRBJ2-2, the V gene TRBV9; 8 positions match TRBD1. The length of the CDR3 is 17 residues. The junction had 7 bases not matched to a gene; V was cut back by 0 bases and J by 3 bases. The germline gives CDR1 SGDLS, CDR2 YYNGEE. CDR3 sequence (DNA): TGTGCCAGCAGCGTAGTGCAGGGGGCGCTCGACACCGGGGAGCTGTTTTTT. Its translation: CASSVVQGALDTGELFF.

V and J are TRBV5-1 and TRBJ2-7; D possibly corresponds to TRBD2 (6 bases). The V end was cut by 4 bases, the J end by 2 bases, with 10 bases between. Looked up from germline, CDR1 is SGHRS and CDR2 is YFSETQ. The CDR3 covers 13 residues. The CDR3 loop reads CASSTGLAYEQYF. The CDR3 DNA reads as TGCGCCAGCAGCACGGGACTCGCCTACGAGCAGTACTTC.

This clone was detected only once. The rearrangement joins TRBV3-1 (or the pseudogene TRBV3-2) to TRBJ2-3; D is unclear. CDR1 is LGHDT and CDR2 is YNNKEL in the germline V gene (reference sequence). This CDR3 is built from 12 residues. The V and J ends lost 2 bases and 6 bases respectively, with 6 bases between them. The CDR3 region has the DNA TGTGCCAGCAGCCAACGCCGGGATACGCAGTATTTT. Translating gives CASSQRRDTQYF.

The J gene is TRBJ2-1, the V gene TRBV5-4; 9 bases fit TRBD2. V was pared by 4 bases and J by 4 bases, with 6 bases of the junction left unmatched. Per germline, CDR1 SGHNT and CDR2 YYREEE (reference sequence). This CDR3 region has 15 residues. The CDR3 DNA is TGTGCCAGCAGCCTTACTAGCGGGTATTACAATGAGCAGTTCTTC. It is translated as CASSLTSGYYNEQFF.

This chain connects TRBV23-1 to TRBJ2-5, with TRBD2 identical over 8 bases. TRBV23-1 qualifies as an ORF whose function is uncertain. The length of the CDR3 is 16 residues. J lost 5 bases, V lost 8 bases, and 16 bases had no gene match. The CDR3 sequence is CASGELGTRGSETQYF. The CDR3 DNA reads as TGCGCCAGCGGAGAGCTGGGGACTAGAGGGAGTGAGACCCAGTACTTC.

The chain has TRBV18 and TRBJ2-7, with D possibly matching TRBD1 (6 bases). In germline, CDR1 is KGHSH, CDR2 LQKENI. The CDR3 contains 16 residues. V gave up 2 bases and J gave up 3 bases, with 17 bases separating them. This chain's CDR3 is CASSPSTQQGIYEQYF. The CDR3 bases are TGTGCCAGCTCACCATCCACTCAACAGGGTATCTACGAGCAGTACTTC.

In this sample, this clone turned up once. The genes are TRBV19 and TRBJ2-7, with a tentative D call TRBD2 (6 bases). The CDR3 length is 14 residues. The ends were cut back, 2 bases at V and 3 bases at J, with 11 bases in the middle. Germline CDR1 is LNHDA and CDR2 is SQIVND (reference sequence). This CDR3 reads CASSISGESYEQYF. CDR3 nucleotides: TGTGCCAGTAGTATATCGGGGGAGAGCTACGAGCAGTACTTC.

The chain employs TRBV30 and TRBJ1-2, with 12 bases fitting TRBD1. This CDR3 has 17 residues. The ends lost 1 base at V and 6 bases at J; junction bases unmatched: 12. Germline V gives CDR1 GTSNPN, CDR2 SVGIG (reference sequence). The CDR3 DNA reads TGTGCCTGGAGTGGCCGGGACAGGGGGCCCATAGGTGATGGCTACACCTTC. Residues: CAWSGRDRGPIGDGYTF.

The rearrangement links TRBV3-1 (or the pseudogene TRBV3-2) to TRBJ2-1; TRBD2 agrees at 12 bases. This CDR3 comprises 16 residues. Germline lookup yields CDR1 LGHDT and CDR2 YNNKEL (reference sequence). V shed 6 bases, J shed 4 bases, and the junction held 7 bases outside the gene matches. CDR3 in amino acids: CASSRLAGVRYNEQFF. The DNA for the CDR3 is TGTGCCAGCAGTCGACTAGCGGGAGTCCGGTACAATGAGCAGTTCTTC.